This is a list of T cell receptor beta chains from one sample in a study of blood T cell repertoires in COVID-19. The data were produced by immunoSEQ multiplex PCR, yet TCRdb's version contains in-frame clones alone and is incomplete. Here the sample spans about 360,000 clones, approximately 85% being singletons. The sample comprised PBMCs or T cells enriched from blood (not recorded which). Every receptor here comes from a woman in her forties with acute COVID-19. Both conserved end residues are part of each CDR3. The D gene is left open where the match is weak. Only some rows state a clone size, as once, few, many or a class for expanded clones.

V gene,J gene,clone size,D gene,CDR3 protein,CDR3 DNA
TRBV3-1/TRBV3-2,TRBJ2-5,-,TRBD2,CASSHPGLAGSQETQYF,TGTGCCAGCAGCCATCCCGGACTAGCGGGGAGTCAAGAGACCCAGTACTTC
TRBV9,TRBJ1-4,once,-,CASSVDGGTRKLFF,TGTGCCAGCAGCGTAGACGGGGGAACGCGGAAACTGTTTTTT
TRBV4-1,TRBJ2-7,-,-,CASSQVGTGELYEQYF,TGCGCCAGCAGCCAAGTAGGGACGGGGGAGTTATACGAGCAGTACTTC
TRBV5-1,TRBJ1-2,-,TRBD1,CASSFPGQGLSGYTF,TGCGCCAGCAGCTTTCCGGGACAGGGACTGAGTGGCTACACCTTC
TRBV5-1,TRBJ1-3,-,-,CASSLGTGGTIYF,TGCGCCAGCAGCTTGGGGACCGGAGGGACCATATATTTT
TRBV27,TRBJ1-5,few,-,CASSLGGRGNQPQHF,TGTGCCAGCAGTTTAGGAGGACGGGGCAATCAGCCCCAGCATTTT
TRBV13,TRBJ1-2,-,TRBD1,CASSLRADREGSYTF,TGTGCCAGCAGCTTAAGGGCGGACAGGGAGGGAAGCTACACCTTC
TRBV4-1,TRBJ1-4,few,-,CASSQVDSSNEKLFF,TGCGCCAGCAGCCAAGTTGACAGCTCTAATGAAAAACTGTTTTTT
TRBV11-2,TRBJ2-5,-,TRBD2,CASTLAGQETQYF,TGTGCCAGCACACTAGCGGGGCAAGAGACCCAGTACTTC
TRBV29-1,TRBJ2-7,once,-,CSVIGGESSYEQYF,TGCAGCGTTATTGGCGGCGAAAGCTCCTACGAGCAGTACTTC
TRBV2,TRBJ1-5,-,TRBD1,CASSRDSLNQPQHF,TGTGCCAGCAGTCGGGACAGCCTCAATCAGCCCCAGCATTTT
TRBV5-1,TRBJ2-5,-,TRBD1,CASSLILQGAGETQYF,TGCGCCAGCAGCTTGATTCTACAGGGGGCTGGAGAGACCCAGTACTTC
TRBV6-5,TRBJ2-1,once,TRBD2,CASHRTSGGRNEQFF,TGTGCCAGCCACCGAACTAGCGGGGGCCGGAATGAGCAGTTCTTC
TRBV2,TRBJ1-4,-,-,CASTQGTANEKLFF,TGTGCCAGCACCCAGGGAACGGCTAATGAAAAACTGTTTTTT
TRBV6-6,TRBJ2-7,-,TRBD1,CASSYIGQGAGEQYF,TGTGCCAGCAGTTACATCGGACAGGGGGCAGGCGAGCAGTACTTC
TRBV18,TRBJ1-2,-,TRBD1,CASSPGQGDGYTF,TGTGCCAGCTCACCAGGACAGGGTGATGGCTACACCTTC
TRBV30,TRBJ1-6,-,TRBD1,CAWGRTGDSPLHF,TGTGCCTGGGGGCGGACAGGGGATTCACCCCTCCACTTT
TRBV12-5,TRBJ1-6,-,-,CASGRRDSPLHF,TGTGCTAGTGGACGGAGGGATTCACCCCTCCACTTT
TRBV12-2,TRBJ2-7,-,-,CASRPNAGTTYEQYF,TGTGCAAGTCGCCCCAACGCCGGGACAACCTACGAGCAGTACTTC
TRBV6-5,TRBJ1-5,-,TRBD1,CASSYLGQVGDQPQHF,TGTGCCAGCAGTTACCTGGGACAGGTCGGCGATCAGCCCCAGCATTTT
TRBV4-2,TRBJ2-2,-,TRBD1,CASSQGLWDRVDTGELFF,TGTGCCAGCAGCCAAGGTTTGTGGGACAGGGTGGACACCGGGGAGCTGTTTTTT
TRBV2,TRBJ1-2,-,-,CASSEGQDYGYTF,TGTGCCAGCAGTGAAGGCCAGGACTATGGCTACACCTTC
TRBV7-9,TRBJ1-5,-,TRBD1,CASSEGAHSNQPQHF,TGTGCCAGCAGTGAGGGGGCGCATAGCAATCAGCCCCAGCATTTT
TRBV20-1,TRBJ2-5,-,-,CSAGGAETQYF,TGCAGTGCGGGGGGGGCAGAGACCCAGTACTTC
TRBV7-9,TRBJ2-2,-,TRBD2,CASSGRVNTGELFF,TGTGCCAGCAGCGGGAGGGTCAACACCGGGGAGCTGTTTTTT
TRBV4-1,TRBJ2-3,-,-,CASRREPTSTDTQYF,TGCGCCAGCAGGCGCGAGCCGACTAGCACAGATACGCAGTATTTT
TRBV19,TRBJ2-1,-,TRBD2,CASSTIAGGGNEQFF,TGTGCCAGTAGTACTATAGCGGGGGGCGGCAATGAGCAGTTCTTC
TRBV7-8,TRBJ2-5,many,TRBD2,CASSLVLSGGHETQYF,TGTGCCAGCAGCTTAGTGTTGAGCGGGGGGCACGAGACCCAGTACTTC
TRBV2,TRBJ1-5,-,-,CASWQGGDQPQHF,TGTGCCAGCTGGCAAGGAGGAGATCAGCCCCAGCATTTT
TRBV18,TRBJ2-6,-,TRBD1,CASSPGTGMLLGANVLTF,TGTGCCAGCTCACCAGGGACAGGGATGTTACTCGGGGCCAACGTCCTGACTTTC
TRBV18,TRBJ2-5,-,-,CASSQKSGPETQYF,TGTGCCAGCTCCCAAAAATCAGGGCCAGAGACCCAGTACTTC
TRBV2,TRBJ2-7,-,TRBD1,CASSADRAQYF,TGTGCCAGCAGTGCGGACAGGGCGCAGTACTTC
TRBV18,TRBJ2-4,-,TRBD2,CASSPTGASGGTKNIQYF,TGTGCCAGCTCACCAACCGGGGCTAGCGGGGGTACCAAAAACATTCAGTACTTC
TRBV18,TRBJ2-3,-,TRBD1,CASSPNRRGTEIDTQYF,TGTGCCAGCTCACCAAACAGAAGAGGGACAGAGATAGATACGCAGTATTTT
TRBV5-4,TRBJ2-3,-,TRBD1,CASSSRTGGRDTQYF,TGTGCCAGCAGCTCCCGGACAGGGGGCAGAGATACGCAGTATTTT
TRBV25-1,TRBJ1-6,-,TRBD1,CASSDLGQASSYNSPLHF,TGTGCCAGCAGTGACCTCGGACAGGCGAGCTCCTATAATTCACCCCTCCACTTT